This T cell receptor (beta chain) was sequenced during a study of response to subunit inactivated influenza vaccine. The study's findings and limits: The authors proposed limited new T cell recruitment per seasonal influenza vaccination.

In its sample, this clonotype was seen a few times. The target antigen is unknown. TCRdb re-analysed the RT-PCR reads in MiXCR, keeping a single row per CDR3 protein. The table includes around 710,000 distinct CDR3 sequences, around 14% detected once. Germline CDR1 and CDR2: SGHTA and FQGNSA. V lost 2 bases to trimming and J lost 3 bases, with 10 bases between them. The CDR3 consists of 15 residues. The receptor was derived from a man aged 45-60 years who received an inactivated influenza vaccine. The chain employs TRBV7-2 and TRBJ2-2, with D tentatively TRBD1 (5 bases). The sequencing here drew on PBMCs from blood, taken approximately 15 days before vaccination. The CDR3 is CASSLRQSDTGELFF. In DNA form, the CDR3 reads TGTGCCAGCAGCTTAAGACAGTCGGACACCGGGGAGCTGTTTTTT. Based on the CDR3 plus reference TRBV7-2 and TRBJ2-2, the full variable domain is GAGVSQSPSNKVTEKGKDVELRCDPISGHTALYWYRQSLGQGLEFLIYFQGNSAPDKSGLPSDRFSAERTGGSVSTLTIQRTQQEDSAVYLCASSLRQSDTGELFFGEGSRLTVL.